These 26 T cell receptor beta chains were all obtained from the same sample, sequenced in a study of shared T cell receptors in the human thymus. Assay: immunoSEQ multiplex PCR; the TCRdb copy retains only in-frame clones and omits some. The sample records a few hundred thousand clones, 95% being singletons. What was sequenced was thymocytes. The receptors here all came from a human donor.

CDR3 sequence: CASSLVRKMNTEAFF. Here the CDR3 DNA reads TGTGCCAGCAGCTTGGTCCGGAAAATGAACACTGAAGCTTTCTTT. The chain links TRBV5-4 to TRBJ1-1; unclear D gene. The germline V and J ends were trimmed by 0 bases and 0 bases, with 9 bases remaining between them. The CDR3 runs 15 residues. Per germline, CDR1 SGHNT and CDR2 YYREEE (reference sequence).

This clone was counted once. The J gene is TRBJ2-7, the V gene TRBV5-1; D is uncertain. The CDR3 has 13 amino acids. The ends were cut back, 0 bases at V and 6 bases at J, with 10 bases in the middle. Germline loops: CDR1 SGHRS, CDR2 YFSETQ. CDR3 in DNA: TGCGCCAGCAGCTTGGTTGGGGTGACCGAGCAGTACTTC. Residues: CASSLVGVTEQYF.

The chain has TRBV4-3 and TRBJ2-1; TRBD2 is a possible D gene (5 bases). Germline loops: CDR1 LGHNA, CDR2 YSLEER. The ends were cut back, 0 bases at V and 2 bases at J, with 11 bases in the middle. The CDR3 contains 16 residues. CDR3 DNA sequence: TGCGCCAGCAGCCAAGAACCGGGAATCACCTACAATGAGCAGTTCTTC. It codes for CASSQEPGITYNEQFF.

This chain joins TRBV7-7 and TRBJ2-5; 7 bases align to TRBD1. This CDR3 is built from 19 residues. The V gene end was trimmed by 5 bases and the J gene end by 0 bases; junction bases not matched to a gene: 18. The germline gives CDR1 SSHAT, CDR2 FNYEAQ (reference sequence). The CDR3 bases are TGTGCCAGCAGCGCCCGGGACAGACCGATTTCGAGTTACCAAGAGACCCAGTACTTC. It specifies CASSARDRPISSYQETQYF.

This clone showed up just once. The V call is TRBV14, the J call TRBJ1-1, with D unresolved. Per germline, CDR1 SGHDN and CDR2 FVKESK. The CDR3 is made up of 15 amino acids. The V end lost 4 bases, the J end lost 5 bases, and 17 bases lay between the germline ends. CDR3 nucleotide sequence: TGTGCCAGCAGCCTACGGAGCCCCAGAGGGACTGAAGCTTTCTTT. Translating it yields CASSLRSPRGTEAFF.

A single count supports this clone. The rearrangement uses TRBV4-3 and TRBJ2-1; 7 nucleotides agree with TRBD2. This CDR3 region has 19 residues. Germline trimming cut 1 base from V and 3 bases from J; bases unmatched to any gene: 15. CDR1 and CDR2 (germline): LGHNA, YSLEER. The CDR3 sequence: CASSQADQRGLSYYNEQFF. The DNA of the CDR3 is TGCGCCAGCAGCCAAGCTGACCAGAGGGGACTATCATACTACAATGAGCAGTTCTTC.

The V call is TRBV27, the J call TRBJ2-5, with a possible D match to TRBD2 (6 bases). The CDR3 totals 17 residues. The germline gives CDR1 MNHEY, CDR2 SMNVEV (reference sequence). Trimming left V 6 bases short and J 0 bases short, with 20 bases between. CDR3 in amino acids: CASSKRRVGGYQETQYF. CDR3 in DNA: TGTGCCAGCAGCAAACGGAGGGTCGGAGGGTACCAAGAGACCCAGTACTTC.

The chain combines TRBV7-2 with TRBJ2-1; 8 bases are shared with TRBD2. V lost 5 bases and J lost 5; bases outside the gene matches: 8. The CDR3 extends over 15 amino acids. Germline V gene data show CDR1 as SGHTA and CDR2 as FQGNSA. In DNA form, the CDR3 reads TGTGCCAGCAGCGGGAGCGGGAGTGTCAACAATGAGCAGTTCTTC. Its protein product is CASSGSGSVNNEQFF.

This chain connects TRBV27 to TRBJ1-2; tentative D call: TRBD1 (5 bases). V was cut by 5 bases and J by 2 bases, with 15 bases left in between. CDR1 is MNHEY and CDR2 is SMNVEV in the germline V gene (reference sequence). The CDR3 length is 15 residues. In DNA, the CDR3 is TGTGCCAGCAGTCCCGACCCACAGGAAAACTATGGCTACACCTTC. Translating it yields CASSPDPQENYGYTF.

This clone was seen only once. The CDR3 here is CASRREYDGNEQFF. The DNA for the CDR3 is TGTGCCAGCAGACGGGAGTACGATGGGAATGAGCAGTTCTTC. The V gene is TRBV6-5, the J gene TRBJ2-1; a weak D match, TRBD2 (6 bases). The CDR3 consists of 14 residues. Germline V gene sequence: CDR1 MNHEY, CDR2 SVGAGI. V was clipped by 6 bases and J by 7 bases, with 16 bases between them.

The V call is TRBV27, the J call TRBJ2-7, with 7 nucleotides matching TRBD2. V gave up 3 bases and J gave up 2 bases; unmatched junction bases: 7. CDR1 is MNHEY and CDR2 is SMNVEV in the germline V gene (reference sequence). The CDR3 runs 15 residues. CDR3 residues: CASSFAASGTYEQYF. As DNA, the CDR3 is TGTGCCAGCAGTTTCGCGGCCAGCGGGACCTACGAGCAGTACTTC.

The chain employs TRBV19 and TRBJ2-3; D unresolved. The V gene lost 9 bases and the J gene lost 0 bases, with 13 bases spanning the gap. This CDR3 has 14 amino acids. Per germline, CDR1 LNHDA and CDR2 SQIVND (reference sequence). For the CDR3, the DNA is TGTGCCAGCCATTCCCAGGATAGCACAGATACGCAGTATTTT. Protein product: CASHSQDSTDTQYF.

V usage is TRBV2 and J usage is TRBJ1-2, with a tentative D call TRBD1 (5 bases). Per the germline V gene, CDR1 is SNHLY and CDR2 is FYNNEI. V dropped 6 bases and J dropped 6 bases, with 11 bases sitting between them. The CDR3 is 12 residues long. The CDR3 reads CASRGEANGYTF. The CDR3 region has the DNA TGTGCCAGCAGAGGGGAAGCGAATGGCTACACCTTC.

The V gene is TRBV28, the J gene TRBJ2-3; 12 bases line up with TRBD2. Germline CDR1 is MDHEN and CDR2 is SYDVKM. The ends lost 6 bases at V and 10 bases at J; junction bases unmatched: 17. This CDR3 is 17 amino acids long. CDR3 bases: TGTGCCAGCAGCACAACCCCTAGCGGGAGGGCCAGTTGTGCGCAGTATTTT. It translates to CASSTTPSGRASCAQYF.

V usage is TRBV4-1 and J usage is TRBJ2-3; TRBD2 agrees at 8 bases. Germline values: CDR1 MGHRA, CDR2 YSYEKL. The CDR3 has 18 amino acids. The J segment lost 8 bases and the V segment lost 0 bases, leaving 16 bases of the junction unmatched. CDR3 residues: CASSQEGREGWVLATQYF. Here the CDR3 DNA reads TGCGCCAGCAGCCAAGAGGGACGGGAGGGCTGGGTCTTGGCTACGCAGTATTTT.

This chain uses TRBV5-4 with TRBJ1-2; TRBD1 is a possible D gene (6 bases). V was shortened by 4 bases and J by 3 bases, with 25 bases between the two germline ends. Per germline, CDR1 SGHNT and CDR2 YYREEE (reference sequence). The CDR3 is 18 residues long. The CDR3 sequence: CASSKIPGTIEPYYGYTF. The CDR3 DNA reads as TGTGCCAGCAGCAAAATCCCTGGGACAATAGAACCATACTATGGCTACACCTTC.

V usage is TRBV27 and J usage is TRBJ2-3; the match to TRBD2 covers 8 bases. CDR1 and CDR2 (germline): MNHEY, SMNVEV (reference sequence). Trimming removed 5 bases from V and 9 bases from J; junction bases left unmatched: 10. CDR3 length: 14 amino acids. The CDR3 nucleotides are TGTGCCAGCAGTCCAGCGGGAGAGATGTGGACGCAGTATTTT. Translating it yields CASSPAGEMWTQYF.

This sequence joins TRBV28 and TRBJ2-2; D perhaps matches TRBD1 (6 bases). CDR1 and CDR2 (germline): MDHEN, SYDVKM. Trimming removed 7 bases from V and 1 base from J, with 13 bases in between. This CDR3 is 15 amino acids long. CDR3 protein: CASNGDIENTGELFF. CDR3 sequence (DNA): TGTGCCAGCAACGGGGACATCGAGAACACCGGGGAGCTGTTTTTT.

The chain joins TRBV11-2 to TRBJ2-7; D remains ambiguous. CDR1 is SGHAT, CDR2 FQNNGV, per germline. The CDR3 is 16 residues long. V was trimmed by 3 bases and J by 4 bases, leaving 19 bases between them. The CDR3 sequence: CASSFSRVRGVYEQYF. CDR3 in DNA: TGTGCCAGCAGCTTCAGCCGGGTCCGTGGGGTGTACGAGCAGTACTTC.

Notes on this clone: The CDR3 does not end in the conserved phenylalanine or tryptophan, so this is likely a read error. The limits of the CDR3 on the DNA are not certain, so only TCRdb's listed CDR3 is given. This chain links TRBV14 with TRBJ1-2. The length of the CDR3 is 13 amino acids, counting both ends. CDR1 SGHDN and CDR2 FVKESK come from the germline V gene. CDR3: CASSQGIGGRRHL.

The table lists this clone with a few counts. The V and J genes are TRBV29-1 and TRBJ1-2; D uncertain. V was shortened by 6 bases and J by 8 bases, with 7 bases between the two germline ends. CDR1 and CDR2 (germline): SQVTM, ANQGSEA. The CDR3 has 9 residues. The CDR3 nucleotides read TGCAGCGTAAATAACGGCTACACCTTC. Translating it yields CSVNNGYTF.

The CDR3 DNA reads as TGCGCCAGCAGCCAAGATGGGACAGGGGGTGGGGAGACCCAGTACTTC. Its protein is CASSQDGTGGGETQYF. The gene calls are TRBV4-1 and TRBJ2-5, with 11 bases fitting TRBD1. In germline, CDR1 is MGHRA, CDR2 YSYEKL. The CDR3 length is 16 residues. V was pared by 0 bases and J by 5 bases, with 5 bases of the junction left unmatched.

The chain has TRBV5-4 and TRBJ1-4, with D tentatively TRBD1 (6 bases). The CDR3 contains 13 residues. CDR1 and CDR2 from the germline V gene are SGHNT and YYREEE (reference sequence). Trimming took 4 bases from V and 10 from J, leaving 14 bases between them. CDR3 DNA: TGTGCCAGCAGCATAACAGGGTCCGGAAAACTGTTTTTT. Its translation: CASSITGSGKLFF.

The chain combines TRBV28 with TRBJ2-7; D tentatively fits TRBD1 or TRBD2 (5 bases each). Trimming left V 6 bases short and J 5 bases short, with 14 bases between. This CDR3 contains 13 residues. Germline V CDR1 and CDR2: MDHEN, SYDVKM. CDR3 in DNA: TGTGCCAGCAGCTCCCTCCGGGGCCACGAGCAGTACTTC. This sequence encodes CASSSLRGHEQYF. Together with reference TRBV28 and TRBJ2-7, the CDR3 gives the full variable domain: DVKVTQSSRYLVKRTGEKVFLECVQDMDHENMFWYRQDPGLGLRLIYFSYDVKMKEKGDIPEGYSVSREKKERFSLILESASTNQTSMYLCASSSLRGHEQYFGPGTRLTVT.

The chain is built from TRBV6-1 and TRBJ2-5; 8 nucleotides match TRBD2. The CDR3 has 13 residues. The V gene's germline CDR1 is MNHNS and CDR2 SASEGT. The V segment lost 4 bases and the J segment 2 bases; nucleotides outside the gene matches: 0. CDR3 sequence (DNA): TGTGCCAGCAGTGCGGGGGGGCAAGAGACCCAGTACTTC. Translated, it gives CASSAGGQETQYF.

The V and J genes are TRBV7-9 and TRBJ1-1, with 8 positions matching TRBD1. CDR1 SEHNR and CDR2 FQNEAQ come from the germline V gene (reference sequence). Trimming removed 5 bases from V and 5 bases from J; junction bases left unmatched: 4. The CDR3 has 13 residues. The CDR3 sequence is CASSLRQGTEAFF. DNA for the CDR3: TGTGCCAGCAGCCTTAGACAGGGGACTGAAGCTTTCTTT.